Following are 15 T cell receptor beta chains from one sample sequenced in a study of identical twins. TCRdb re-called the 5' RACE reads through MiXCR, storing one row per CDR3 protein. Among more than 1.5 million distinct CDR3 sequences, 25% to 35% were seen once, and the ten largest hold about 0.3%. Sequencing was carried out using cord blood. Receptor source: a newborn girl in good health.

This chain uses TRBV4-2 with TRBJ1-2; D is undetermined. The CDR3 contains 16 residues. Per the germline V gene, CDR1 is LGHNA and CDR2 is YNFKEQ. The ends were cut back, 1 base at V and 5 bases at J, with 17 bases in the middle. CDR3 sequence (DNA): TGTGCCAGCAGCCAAGGGAAGGAGGGAGGTCGGTATGGCTACACCTTC. Translating it yields CASSQGKEGGRYGYTF.

J is TRBJ2-3 and V is TRBV27; the D call may be TRBD1 or TRBD2 (6 bases each). Trimming cost V 6 bases and J 1 base, with 17 bases left between them. The CDR3 covers 16 residues. Per the germline V gene, CDR1 is MNHEY and CDR2 is SMNVEV (reference sequence). CDR3 amino acids: CASRRTGGGRTDTQYF. DNA for the CDR3: TGTGCCAGCAGAAGAACCGGGGGCGGACGCACAGATACGCAGTATTTT.

The CDR3 spells CASSQTSGKQYEQYF. The CDR3 DNA reads as TGTGCCAGCAGCCAGACTAGCGGGAAACAGTACGAGCAGTACTTC. J is TRBJ2-7 and V is TRBV27; 11 nucleotides line up with TRBD2. Germline CDR1 and CDR2: MNHEY and SMNVEV (reference sequence). V lost 6 bases, J lost 4 bases, and 8 bases stayed unmatched. The CDR3 runs 15 residues.

With respect to this clonotype: The junction departs from germline at one end; a sequencing error may be responsible. This chain links TRBV5-1 with TRBJ2-1; D perhaps matches TRBD1 (6 bases). In germline, CDR1 is SGHRS, CDR2 YFSETQ. The length of the CDR3 is 14 residues. CDR3 coding DNA: TGCGCCGGCAGCTTGACAGGCTCCTACAATGAGCAGTTCTTC. This codes for CAGSLTGSYNEQFF.

The chain carries TRBV21-1 and TRBJ1-5; the D call of TRBD1 is as the table states it, not checked on the DNA. TRBV21-1 corresponds to a pseudogene. The CDR3 is made up of 16 amino acids. CDR3 in DNA: TGTGCCAGCAGCAAAGTTCGGGGGCATGGAGATCAGCCCCAGCATTTT. Translating gives CASSKVRGHGDQPQHF.

The chain couples TRBV5-1 to TRBJ2-1; 7 bases map to TRBD2. After removal of 0 bases from V and 0 bases from J, the junction contained 3 bases not matched to a gene. The length of the CDR3 is 16 residues. The germline V gene encodes CDR1 SGHRS and CDR2 YFSETQ. CDR3: CASSLGAGNSYNEQFF. In DNA form, the CDR3 reads TGCGCCAGCAGCTTGGGAGCGGGAAACTCCTACAATGAGCAGTTCTTC.

This clonotype has only a few counts. The genes are TRBV3-1 and TRBJ2-5; 7 nucleotides align to TRBD2. With 5 bases clipped from V and 1 base from J, the junction kept 7 bases outside the gene matches. The CDR3 contains 15 residues. In germline, CDR1 is LGHDT, CDR2 YNNKEL (reference sequence). The CDR3 DNA follows: TGTGCCAGCAGCGAAAGAGGGACTATCCAAGAGACCCAGTACTTC. Residues: CASSERGTIQETQYF.

The sample holds a few counts of this clonotype. The chain recombines TRBV6-1 with TRBJ2-1; TRBD2 agrees at 7 bases. The length of the CDR3 is 17 residues. The germline V gene encodes CDR1 MNHNS and CDR2 SASEGT. The ends lost 7 bases at V and 0 bases at J; junction bases unmatched: 12. CDR3 residues: CASIPGRGGSSYNEQFF. The CDR3 coding sequence is TGTGCCAGCATCCCGGGTCGTGGCGGGAGCTCCTACAATGAGCAGTTCTTC.

The rearrangement joins TRBV5-1 to TRBJ2-6; TRBD1 agrees at 9 bases. The germline V gene encodes CDR1 SGHRS and CDR2 YFSETQ. Trimming cost V 2 bases and J 4 bases; bases outside gene matches: 16. The CDR3 totals 20 residues. The CDR3 region has the DNA TGCGCCAGCAGCTTAAGACCATCCGGGACAGGGCTAGGAGGGGCCAACGTCCTGACTTTC. Translated: CASSLRPSGTGLGGANVLTF.

Points on this clonotype: This may come from a read error, since a much larger clone is one base off. This CDR3 reads CASSWPGNQPQHF. CDR3 bases: TGTGCCAGCAGTTGGCCAGGCAATCAGCCCCAGCATTTT. V and J are TRBV6-2 or TRBV6-3 and TRBJ1-5; unclear D gene. From germline, CDR1 is MNHEY and CDR2 SVGEGT. The V end was cut by 4 bases, the J end by 2 bases, with 6 bases between. The CDR3 consists of 13 residues.

This clonotype was counted between two and nine times. This chain uses TRBV20-1 with TRBJ1-5, with 7 bases fitting TRBD1. This CDR3 spans 18 amino acids. Germline CDR1 DFQATT, CDR2 SNEGSKA (reference sequence). Trimming took 0 bases from V and 0 from J; bases not matched to a gene: 11. For the CDR3, the DNA is TGCAGTGCTAGAGATCGGTTGGACAGGTCCTATAGCAATCAGCCCCAGCATTTT. Encoded protein: CSARDRLDRSYSNQPQHF.

This clonotype was recorded a few times. This chain uses TRBV6-7 with TRBJ2-5; 9 nucleotides align to TRBD2. TRBV6-7 is known as an ORF, though its function is uncertain. The CDR3 covers 18 residues. V shed 5 bases, J shed 6 bases, and the junction held 19 bases outside the gene matches. CDR3 coding DNA: TGTGCCAGCAGTCCCCCACCTGAGACTAGCGGTATAGAAAAGACCCAGTACTTC. Protein: CASSPPPETSGIEKTQYF.

Note on this clonotype: This sequence may be a read error, since a much larger clone differs from it by one base. The J gene is TRBJ2-1, the V gene TRBV27; D perhaps matches TRBD2 (6 bases). The CDR3 totals 13 residues. The germline CDR1 and CDR2 sequences are MNHEY and SMNVEV (reference sequence). The CDR3 DNA sequence: TGTGCCAGCAGTTTTACTAGCTACAATGAGCAGTCCTTC. Translation gives CASSFTSYNEQSF.

V is TRBV27 and J is TRBJ2-3; D could derive from TRBD1 or TRBD2 (5 bases each). Germline CDR1 and CDR2: MNHEY and SMNVEV (reference sequence). V lost 7 bases to trimming and J lost 2 bases, with 22 bases between them. The CDR3 loop spans 17 amino acids. The CDR3 here is CASIPTQLGVLTDTQYF. The DNA for the CDR3 is TGTGCCAGCATCCCGACCCAACTGGGGGTCCTCACAGATACGCAGTATTTT.

Worth noting for this clonotype: Compared with germline, one end of the junction differs, possibly owing to a read error. The chain links TRBV5-1 to TRBJ2-5; D gene uncertain. Germline loops: CDR1 SGHRS, CDR2 YFSETQ. The CDR3 length is 13 residues. The CDR3 protein is CAGSTPRQETQYF. Here the CDR3 DNA reads TGCGCCGGCAGCACGCCCCGTCAAGAGACCCAGTACTTC.